This paragraph covers one TCR beta chain sequence. Its antigen has not been determined. No qualities accompany the bases; no much larger clone lies one base away. The data stem from a study of cytomegalovirus exposure and HLA in healthy donors (dated by TCRdb to 2016 to 2017). General notes on the study: In an earlier analysis of fewer than 750 of the donors, about 260 Gb of sequence data and 120 million or so unique TCR beta sequences from 180 million or so T cells were reported. About 300 gigabases of sequencing data and tens of millions of unique TCR sequences were included in an early release covering over 600 HLA-typed donors. Of the 398 genotyped donors, 81% fell in the genetic ancestry cluster associated with self-reported Caucasian donors. The study was designed to test whether signatures of past pathogen exposure could be identified by cataloging public T cell receptors. The study used immunosequencing to profile the T cell repertoires of several hundred subjects and linked those repertoires to cytomegalovirus serostatus. Along with the roughly 710-subject first cohort, a separate validation cohort of around 120 different subjects was used. To predict cytomegalovirus infection status, the study brought together high-throughput TCR immunosequencing, statistical association of individual TCRs with disease status, and machine learning. A later analysis re-examined previously published TCR beta repertoires from about 670 donors and added high-resolution HLA genotyping to investigate patterns of TCR occurrence. In the later analysis, no new phenotypic data were used to find candidate immune exposures; instead, reliance was placed on TCR beta sequences and their occurrence across donors. An earlier analysis of approximately 640 of the donors applied high-throughput TCR beta sequencing to assess whether each TCR beta V gene segment acted as functional or pseudogenic. Donor age, sex, ethnicity and CMV serostatus were compiled together with the repertoire data. In a later genetic analysis, genome-wide SNP genotypes for about 55% of the roughly 670 donors were used, and that subset was treated as a discovery cohort. All discovery cohort repertoires had been generated using a single sequencing platform. HLA typing included class I and class II loci at four-digit resolution. The number of typed donors differed by locus: roughly 629-640 for A, B, C, DRB1 and DQB1; some 540 for DQA1; approximately 600 for DPA1; and around 450 for DPB1. Four or five DR-DQ haplotypes were handled as single units for association and clustering because linkage in the cohort was strong. Among roughly 400 genotyped donors of the cohort, an average of around 240,000 unique TCR beta nucleotide sequences were sequenced per donor, about a sixth of them non-productive.

The paper's findings and limits, for the study overall: In a later analysis, most CMV-associated TCR beta chains were found to appear HLA-restricted, with HLA associations seemingly driven largely by CMV exposure. Sequencing depth was assumed to be roughly uniform across donors in the presence/absence analyses, though that assumption may not hold. The classifier was reported to diagnose cytomegalovirus status with high specificity and sensitivity in both the original and validation cohorts. Linkage disequilibrium might explain the correlated functional status among segregating V segments, but an unknown experimental factor could not be ruled out. According to a later genetic analysis, donors in an Asian-associated ancestry cluster had fewer N-insertions in productive TCRs than the approximately 650-donor mean. A further reported finding was that TCR beta sequences accurately predicted the HLA-A and HLA-B alleles for most subjects in the first cohort. In an earlier analysis of around 500 of the donors, most TCR beta V segments appeared in productive rearrangements about 87% or about 30% of the time, broadly matching IMGT annotations. A cluster of highly shared sequence variants was judged likely to be a technical artifact of the sequencing pipeline. Compared with equally common non-associated chains, HLA-associated TCR beta chains in a later analysis were more clonally expanded and had lower generation probabilities. A few of the identified cytomegalovirus-associated TCR beta chains were confirmed in vitro to be specific for cytomegalovirus antigens. A later genetic analysis associated a missense DCLRE1C variant with V-gene and J-gene trimming of TCR beta chains, and an independent cohort replicated the association. Only TCR beta chains were sequenced in this cohort, and the absence of alpha or paired-chain data limited detectable features. According to the authors, the approach could potentially be generalized to other disease states and immunological phenotypes. According to a later analysis, parvovirus B19, influenza, CMV and Epstein-Barr virus appeared linked to several top co-occurrence clusters. Strong co-occurrence of HLA alleles, especially DR and DQ, made assigning TCR associations to individual alleles difficult. Some IMGT-functional V segments, including TRBV6-2 and TRBV6-3, could not be told apart with the 87-base-pair reads, so those segments were excluded. A later analysis associated 16,951 TCR beta sequences with specific HLA alleles at a false discovery rate of 0.05. The earlier analysis of some 560 of the donors excluded over 15 rarely observed V segments, including chromosome 9 orphons, because counts were too low. The only immune exposure information available for the cohort was CMV serostatus. HLA typing was unavailable for some donors at each locus, so association tests used only the typed subset. According to a later analysis, TCR association rates differed among HLA loci, with DRB1 alleles showing the most associated TCRs and HLA-C alleles showing the fewest. The study gave a list of under 200 TCR beta chains associated with cytomegalovirus. Most TCR sequences were observed very rarely across donors, whereas some public TCRs were present in many individuals.

According to the germline V gene, CDR1 reads SGHRS and CDR2 reads YFSETQ. The CDR3 holds 15 amino acids from the cysteine to the phenylalanine. Just CDR3 DNA is preserved here, 45 bases in frame from base 1. Between the V and J ends, shortened by 4 bases and 2 bases respectively, the junction contains 12 bases. The method was the immunoSEQ multiplex PCR assay. The multiplex PCR relied on a mix of 60 forward primers for TCR Vbeta segments and 13 reverse primers for TCR Jbeta segments. A multiplex PCR assay on genomic DNA amplified the CDR3 region of rearranged TCR beta genes. The Illumina HiSeq System was used to sequence the amplified TCR beta libraries as 87-base-pair reads. Processing in the source paper ran as follows. In a later analysis, around 80 million unique TCR beta chains were counted across the 500 to 850 repertoires, and approximately 11 million of these chains were shared by at least two donors. A nearest-neighbor algorithm error-corrected the raw reads and collapsed the reads into unique sequences, merging closely related sequences to remove PCR and sequencing errors. Alignment of CDR3 sequences to IMGT reference sequences was used to assign V, D and J gene segments. For a sequence to be retained, a match of at least six nucleotides was required to both a V gene segment and a J gene segment. Rearrangements were called productive when the CDR3 lacked stop codons and stayed in frame with V and J; all others were non-productive. CDR3 was defined according to IMGT convention as the region running from the second conserved V-encoded cysteine to the conserved J-encoded phenylalanine. The earlier analysis of fewer than 700 of the donors excluded sequences that lacked an unambiguous match to a single V gene segment. In an earlier analysis of 450 to 700 of the donors, V segments were called functional above 56.7% productive rearrangements and were called segregating when the between-donor standard deviation exceeded 5%. A statistical classification framework was built for diagnosing cytomegalovirus status from the catalog of TCR beta chain sequences. V and J gene assignment, in a later analysis, came from comparing TCR nucleotide sequences with IMGT/GENE-DB human TR gene sequences. In a later analysis, CDR3 sequences and most-parsimonious VDJ recombination scenarios were assigned using the TCRdist pipeline. In a later analysis, each TCR beta chain was defined by its CDR3 amino acid sequence together with its V-gene family, and reads without a unique V-gene family were excluded. As a way to deal with suspected cross-contamination and a sequencing artifact, a later analysis dropped hundreds of nucleotide sequences that were highly shared and had low generation probability. A later analysis calculated a clonal expansion index for each public chain from normalized within-repertoire ranks of inferred template counts. Generation probabilities in a later analysis came from a VDJ recombination model fitted to out-of-frame rearrangements, and those results were checked against IGoR. A later analysis scored TCR-TCR, TCR-HLA and TCR-CMV co-occurrence with hypergeometric tests, applying a repertoire-size bias correction to TCR pairs. False discovery rates were estimated in a later analysis by permuting HLA or CMV assignments 20 times. A later analysis grouped co-occurring TCRs with DBSCAN, adding TCRdist sequence similarity when clustering within HLA-allele-positive subsets. Repertoires with fewer than 30,000 or more than 120,000 public chains were left out of co-occurrence clustering, as were five repertoires with anomalous nucleotide sharing. TCRdb stores this immuneACCESS table with in-frame sequences only. Part of the clones is absent; in the studies checked, under half of the shortfall reflects unresolved V genes, and no reason is known for the rest. V, J and clone size reflect that table, while D and trimming were determined from the DNA. For this sample the table gives 83,000 or so clones, of which roughly 80% were detected only once. 10% of the sample is held by the ten biggest clonotypes.

In total, around 600 healthy bone marrow donors made up the cohort. Cohort members were all nominally healthy when sampled, although unrecorded immune exposures were likely present. The donor was CMV seropositive and belonged to the group of 250 to 300 seropositive cohort members. Each donor provided a peripheral blood sample, and peripheral blood mononuclear cells were used for TCR beta sequencing. Genomic DNA was extracted from the blood cell samples with the Qiagen DNeasy Blood Extraction Kit. Sequenced: PBMCs. The rearranged chain carries TRBV5-1 and TRBJ2-2, with TRBD1 perhaps the D gene, on 6 matching bases. This clonotype was obtained from a man aged 30 to 39 in good health and CMV-seropositive. CDR3 region: CASSERQVNTGELFF. Read as DNA, the sequence is TGCGCCAGCAGCGAACGACAGGTCAACACCGGGGAGCTGTTTTTT.